The 19 T cell receptor beta chains listed next were all sequenced from one sample in a study of technical replicates of blood from a few donors (dated by TCRdb to between 2016 and 2019). Library method: the immunoSEQ multiplex PCR assay. TCRdb mirrors the immuneACCESS table, restricted to in-frame sequences. Some clones are absent from its copies; in checked studies, under half trace to an unresolved V gene, and the reason for the others is unknown. The sample table holds 55,000 to 75,000 clones, of which approximately 92% were seen once. The biggest ten clones account for approximately 4.5% of the sample. Material for sequencing was PBMCs. These receptor sequences come from a human donor in good health. Some clones in this sample may be carry-over from other donors' samples.

This chain uses TRBV6-5 with TRBJ2-5, with 15 bases matching TRBD2. Losses at the gene ends were 2 bases for V and 4 bases for J; bases not matched to a gene: 2. Germline V CDR1 and CDR2: MNHEY, SVGAGI. The CDR3 length is 16 residues. The CDR3 bases are TGTGCCAGCAGTTACCGGGGACTAGCGGGAGGAGAGACCCAGTACTTC. Translating it yields CASSYRGLAGGETQYF.

The V gene is TRBV30, the J gene TRBJ1-1; possible D gene TRBD1, 6 bases. V was shortened by 3 bases and J by 3 bases, with 11 bases between the two germline ends. The CDR3 has 13 amino acids. Per the germline V gene, CDR1 is GTSNPN and CDR2 is SVGIG (reference sequence). CDR3 sequence (DNA): TGTGCCTGGAGCCGGCAGGGGTACACTGAAGCTTTCTTT. Its protein is CAWSRQGYTEAFF.

This chain uses TRBV7-3 with TRBJ2-5; TRBD1 aligns across 9 bases. V dropped 6 bases and J dropped 5; count of bases not matched to a gene: 4. This CDR3 spans 13 amino acids. Germline V gene data show CDR1 as SGHTA and CDR2 as FQGTGA. CDR3 amino acids: CASRGTGSETQYF. The DNA of the CDR3 is TGTGCCAGCAGAGGGACAGGGAGTGAGACCCAGTACTTC.

The V and J genes are TRBV4-2 and TRBJ2-5; D is perhaps TRBD2 (6 bases). The CDR3 has 15 residues. Looked up from germline, CDR1 is LGHNA and CDR2 is YNFKEQ. Trimming took 1 base from V and 2 from J, leaving 11 bases between them. DNA for the CDR3: TGTGCCAGCAGCCAAGGGGGGGTTGGTCAAGAGACCCAGTACTTC. This sequence encodes CASSQGGVGQETQYF.

The V gene is TRBV6-1, the J gene TRBJ1-5, with D unresolved. The V gene's germline CDR1 is MNHNS and CDR2 SASEGT. V lost 2 bases and J 4 bases, leaving 9 bases between the germline ends. This CDR3 is 14 amino acids long. CDR3 region: CASSETVVNQPQHF. Here the CDR3 DNA reads TGTGCCAGCAGTGAAACTGTAGTAAATCAGCCCCAGCATTTT.

The gene calls are TRBV10-2 and TRBJ2-7; D may be TRBD2 (6 bases). Trimming stripped 6 bases from V and 7 bases from J, with 25 bases between. Germline assignment: CDR1 WSHSY and CDR2 SAAADI. The CDR3 has 16 residues. CDR3 in amino acids: CASRDPRSAGVEEQYF. In DNA form, the CDR3 reads TGCGCCAGCAGGGACCCCCGGTCAGCGGGTGTCGAGGAGCAGTACTTC.

The chain has TRBV5-6 and TRBJ1-1; possible D gene TRBD1, 6 bases. The germline V gene has CDR1 SGHDT and CDR2 YYEEEE. Trimming took 4 bases from V and 4 from J, leaving 14 bases between them. This CDR3 is 14 amino acids long. This CDR3 is CASSVTGMGTEAFF. DNA for the CDR3: TGTGCCAGCAGCGTCACAGGGATGGGCACTGAAGCTTTCTTT.

This clone is a singleton in its sample. The chain couples TRBV9 to TRBJ1-1; D is unresolved. CDR3 size: 13 residues. The ends were cut back, 0 bases at V and 5 bases at J, with 8 bases in the middle. Looked up from germline, CDR1 is SGDLS and CDR2 is YYNGEE. The CDR3 DNA is TGTGCCAGCAGCGTAGGGAGGGATACTGAAGCTTTCTTT. Translation gives CASSVGRDTEAFF. Full variable domain (remainder filled in from reference TRBV9 and TRBJ1-1): DSGVTQTPKHLITATGQRVTLRCSPRSGDLSVYWYQQSLDQGLQFLIQYYNGEERAKGNILERFSAQQFPDLHSELNLSSLELGDSALYFCASSVGRDTEAFFGQGTRLTVV.

The J gene is TRBJ2-1, the V gene TRBV7-8; TRBD2 matches at 8 bases. Trimming cost V 2 bases and J 8 bases; bases outside gene matches: 8. The CDR3 consists of 15 residues. Germline lookup yields CDR1 SGHVS and CDR2 FQNEAQ. The CDR3 sequence is CASSLTGGPYDEQFF. DNA for the CDR3: TGTGCCAGCAGCTTAACGGGGGGGCCGTATGATGAGCAGTTCTTC.

The rearrangement links TRBV4-1 to TRBJ2-7; 7 bases line up with TRBD2. V shed 2 bases, J shed 4 bases, and the junction held 14 bases outside the gene matches. From germline, CDR1 is MGHRA and CDR2 YSYEKL. The CDR3 runs 17 residues. CDR3 in amino acids: CASSQTPVGGVLYEQYF. The CDR3 nucleotides are TGCGCCAGCAGCCAAACGCCCGTGGGAGGGGTCCTTTACGAGCAGTACTTC.

The rearrangement links TRBV7-2 to TRBJ2-5, with 7 positions matching TRBD2. The germline CDR1 and CDR2 sequences are SGHTA and FQGNSA. CDR3 size: 14 residues. The V and J ends lost 5 bases and 5 bases, in that order; junction bases with no gene match: 8. CDR3: CASSPGLERETQYF. In nucleotides, the CDR3 is TGTGCCAGCAGCCCTGGACTAGAGCGGGAGACCCAGTACTTC.

The chain has TRBV6-5 and TRBJ2-1, with D uncertain. Trimming cost V 5 bases and J 0 bases, with 11 bases left between them. The germline CDR1 and CDR2 sequences are MNHEY and SVGAGI. This CDR3 has 15 residues. The CDR3: CASSTSLSSYNEQFF. The CDR3 DNA is TGTGCCAGCAGTACCTCTCTGAGCTCCTACAATGAGCAGTTCTTC.

The chain couples TRBV7-2 to TRBJ1-6; D unresolved. The germline V gene encodes CDR1 SGHTA and CDR2 FQGNSA. V gave up 2 bases and J gave up 7 bases, with 9 bases separating them. The CDR3 sequence is 14 residues long. This CDR3 is CASSLNRNNSPLHF. The CDR3 DNA sequence: TGTGCCAGCAGCTTAAACAGAAACAATTCACCCCTCCACTTT.

The chain has TRBV5-1 and TRBJ2-1; D is possibly TRBD2 (6 bases). The length of the CDR3 is 14 residues. Trimming cost V 6 bases and J 4 bases, with 14 bases left between them. Germline lookup yields CDR1 SGHRS and CDR2 YFSETQ. The CDR3: CASTNGGGYNEQFF. Written as DNA, the CDR3 is TGCGCCAGCACAAACGGGGGAGGATACAATGAGCAGTTCTTC.

This sequence joins TRBV7-3 and TRBJ2-5, with a possible D match to TRBD2 (6 bases). The germline V gene has CDR1 SGHTA and CDR2 FQGTGA. The germline V and J ends were trimmed by 5 bases and 1 base, with 14 bases remaining between them. The CDR3 covers 15 residues. The CDR3 protein is CASSPSGRGQETQYF. Here the CDR3 DNA reads TGTGCCAGCAGCCCATCAGGGCGGGGCCAAGAGACCCAGTACTTC. Based on the CDR3 plus reference TRBV7-3 and TRBJ2-5, the full variable domain is GAGVSQTPSNKVTEKGKYVELRCDPISGHTALYWYRQSLGQGPEFLIYFQGTGAADDSGLPNDRFFAVRPEGSVSTLKIQRTERGDSAVYLCASSPSGRGQETQYFGPGTRLLVL.

V and J are TRBV10-2 and TRBJ2-2; tentatively, D is TRBD2 (6 bases). This CDR3 is 13 amino acids long. V was pared by 7 bases and J by 5 bases, with 11 bases between. Germline CDR1 and CDR2: WSHSY and SAAADI. CDR3 DNA: TGCGCCAGCACCGGGAGCTATACCGGGGAGCTGTTTTTT. Amino acid sequence: CASTGSYTGELFF.

The chain uses TRBV18 and TRBJ1-2; D possibly corresponds to TRBD1 (6 bases). The V gene's germline CDR1 is KGHSH and CDR2 LQKENI. The CDR3 loop spans 14 amino acids. Trimming removed 3 bases from V and 8 bases from J, with 16 bases in between. The CDR3 DNA follows: TGTGCCAGCTCACCCACCGGGCAGGGGAGCGGCTACACCTTC. It specifies CASSPTGQGSGYTF.

The CDR3 sequence: CASSLTALGQVNTEAFF. The CDR3 coding sequence is TGTGCCAGCAGCTTAACGGCCCTGGGACAGGTTAACACTGAAGCTTTCTTT. This chain links TRBV11-2 with TRBJ1-1; 8 bases agree with TRBD1. The CDR3 loop spans 17 amino acids. The V and J ends lost 2 bases and 2 bases, in that order; junction bases with no gene match: 10. Germline V gene lookup returns CDR1 SGHAT and CDR2 FQNNGV.

This chain connects TRBV15 to TRBJ2-2; no firm D call. The CDR3 sequence is 15 residues long. Between the trimmed V and J ends, which lost 0 bases and 3 bases, there was a span of 8 bases. CDR1 LNHNV and CDR2 YYDKDF come from the germline V gene (reference sequence). The CDR3 is CATSRDRPYTGELFF. The CDR3 DNA follows: TGTGCCACCAGCAGAGATCGTCCCTACACCGGGGAGCTGTTTTTT. Supplemented by reference TRBV15 and TRBJ2-2, the full variable domain reads DAMVIQNPRYQVTQFGKPVTLSCSQTLNHNVMYWYQQKSSQAPKLLFHYYDKDFNNEADTPDNFQSRRPNTSFCFLDIRSPGLGDTAMYLCATSRDRPYTGELFFGEGSRLTVL.